These 18 T cell receptor beta chains came from one sample sequenced in a study of regulatory T cells in long-lasting Graves disease. With iRepertoire HTBI primers and Arm-PCR of CDR3 regions, TCR beta libraries were built. TCRdb reprocessed the multiplex PCR reads with MiXCR, giving one entry per CDR3 protein. The sample gives roughly 470,000 distinct CDR3 sequences, around 21% of which show up once; over 7.5% is in the top ten. Described time point: persistent/refractory GD, antithyroid drugs over 5 years with positive TRAb. The TCR library used RNA extracted from PBMCs. The sample was peripheral blood mononuclear cells (PBMCs), taken when the disease was refractory, from a patient treated with antithyroid drugs. The receptors come from a female donor with Graves disease.

The genes are TRBV20-1 and TRBJ2-7, with D perhaps TRBD1 or TRBD2 (5 bases each). V was cut by 2 bases and J by 0 bases, with 8 bases left in between. CDR1 and CDR2 from the germline V gene are DFQATT and SNEGSKA (reference sequence). CDR3 length equals 13 residues. CDR3 loop: CSARKGSSYEQYF. The DNA for the CDR3 is TGCAGTGCTAGAAAGGGGAGCTCCTACGAGCAGTACTTC.

V is TRBV30 and J is TRBJ1-1, with no clear D. Trimming cost V 4 bases and J 3 bases, with 6 bases left between them. Germline CDR1 reads GTSNPN; CDR2 reads SVGIG (reference sequence). This CDR3 is built from 11 residues. This CDR3 is CAWNRDTEAFF. The DNA of the CDR3 is TGTGCCTGGAATAGGGACACTGAAGCTTTCTTT.

This clonotype was counted at least ten times. J is TRBJ2-4 and V is TRBV20-1; TRBD1 agrees at 9 bases. Unmatched junction bases numbered 9, after V lost 0 bases and J lost 3 bases. This CDR3 contains 17 residues. Germline CDR1 DFQATT, CDR2 SNEGSKA (reference sequence). In DNA, the CDR3 is TGCAGTGCTAGAGACCTCCGGGACAGGGTTGACAAAAACATTCAGTACTTC. Translated: CSARDLRDRVDKNIQYF.

The sample holds many counts of this clonotype. The CDR3 loop reads CASSLSTGTVTNEKLFF. CDR3 in DNA: TGTGCCAGCAGCCTATCGACAGGCACGGTAACTAATGAAAAACTGTTTTTT. This chain links TRBV7-6 with TRBJ1-4; D may be TRBD1 (6 bases). Trimming removed 5 bases from V and 1 base from J, with 17 bases in between. The CDR3 has 17 amino acids. In germline, CDR1 is SGHVS, CDR2 FNYEAQ.

This clonotype was recorded at least ten times. The V gene is TRBV27, the J gene TRBJ1-1; D remains ambiguous. Looked up from germline, CDR1 is MNHEY and CDR2 is SMNVEV (reference sequence). Trimming left V 1 base short and J 2 bases short, with 8 bases between. This CDR3 contains 14 residues. CDR3 bases: TGTGCCAGCAGTTTATTTATCAGAAACACTGAAGCTTTCTTT. It is translated as CASSLFIRNTEAFF.

Many counts were recorded for this clonotype. V usage is TRBV12-3 or TRBV12-4 and J usage is TRBJ2-7; 9 nucleotides align to TRBD1. Trimming removed 6 bases from V and 3 bases from J; junction bases left unmatched: 9. CDR3 length: 15 residues. The CDR3 sequence: CASSRRQGGGYEQYF. The CDR3 nucleotides read TGTGCCAGCAGCCGCCGACAGGGGGGAGGCTACGAGCAGTACTTC.

The chain has TRBV20-1 and TRBJ2-4, with TRBD2 matching 7 bases. CDR1 is DFQATT, CDR2 SNEGSKA, per germline (reference sequence). This CDR3 has 14 residues. With 3 bases clipped from V and 9 bases from J, the junction kept 11 bases outside the gene matches. The CDR3 is CSASGRQGGSIQYF. CDR3 nucleotides: TGCAGTGCTAGTGGTCGGCAGGGCGGGAGCATTCAGTACTTC.

This clonotype has ten or more counts. V and J are TRBV29-1 and TRBJ1-2; D uncertain. V was pared by 5 bases and J by 4 bases, with 11 bases between. This CDR3 has 12 residues. CDR1 is SQVTM, CDR2 ANQGSEA, per germline. This CDR3 reads CSVLGIGYGYTF. The DNA for the CDR3 is TGCAGCGTTTTAGGCATCGGCTATGGCTACACCTTC.

The V and J genes are TRBV18 and TRBJ1-3, with a tentative D call TRBD1 (5 bases). V was pared by 2 bases and J by 1 base, with 9 bases between. CDR1 is KGHSH, CDR2 LQKENI, per germline. The length of the CDR3 is 15 residues. The CDR3 reads CASSPGRGSGNTIYF. CDR3 bases: TGTGCCAGCTCACCAGGACGGGGGTCTGGAAACACCATATATTTT.

This clonotype occurred a few times. The chain has TRBV28 and TRBJ2-5; no clear D gene. This CDR3 is built from 14 residues. The germline V and J ends were trimmed by 4 bases and 5 bases, with 14 bases remaining between them. The germline gives CDR1 MDHEN, CDR2 SYDVKM. The CDR3 loop reads CASSSANRQETQYF. In DNA form, the CDR3 reads TGTGCCAGCAGTTCCGCTAATAGGCAGGAGACCCAGTACTTC. Full variable domain (rest looked up from reference TRBV28 and TRBJ2-5): DVKVTQSSRYLVKRTGEKVFLECVQDMDHENMFWYRQDPGLGLRLIYFSYDVKMKEKGDIPEGYSVSREKKERFSLILESASTNQTSMYLCASSSANRQETQYFGPGTRLLVL.

The rearrangement joins TRBV12-3 or TRBV12-4 to TRBJ1-1, with D perhaps matching TRBD1 (6 bases). CDR3 size: 13 residues. V was pared by 6 bases and J by 7 bases, with 15 bases between. In nucleotides, the CDR3 is TGTGCCAGCAGCCTCGGACAGCGTAATGAAGCTTTCTTT. Translated: CASSLGQRNEAFF.

This clonotype was counted at least ten times. The CDR3 loop reads CASSSRQGNTEAFF. Here the CDR3 DNA reads TGCGCCAGCAGCTCACGACAGGGGAACACTGAAGCTTTCTTT. The chain combines TRBV5-1 with TRBJ1-1; 7 bases are a match to TRBD1. From germline, CDR1 is SGHRS and CDR2 YFSETQ. This CDR3 is 14 amino acids long. J lost 1 base, V lost 3 bases, and 3 bases had no gene match. Using reference TRBV5-1 and TRBJ1-1 for the parts outside the CDR3, the full variable domain is KAGVTQTPRYLIKTRGQQVTLSCSPISGHRSVSWYQQTPGQGLQFLFEYFSETQRNKGNFPGRFSGRQFSNSRSEMNVSTLELGDSALYLCASSSRQGNTEAFFGQGTRLTVV.

This clonotype was observed at least ten times. The chain couples TRBV7-6 to TRBJ2-7; 7 nucleotides match TRBD1. CDR3 size: 16 residues. Germline loops: CDR1 SGHVS, CDR2 FNYEAQ. Trimming removed 5 bases from V and 0 bases from J; junction bases left unmatched: 10. The CDR3 nucleotides read TGTGCCAGCAGCCATCGTTCAGGGGACAGCTCCTACGAGCAGTACTTC. Protein: CASSHRSGDSSYEQYF.

This clonotype turned up a few times. This chain joins TRBV5-4 and TRBJ2-7, with D uncertain. The germline CDR1 and CDR2 sequences are SGHNT and YYREEE (reference sequence). The CDR3 totals 13 residues. Trimming removed 4 bases at V and 2 bases at J, with 10 bases between. As DNA, the CDR3 is TGTGCCAGCAGCCCGGTCCCAACCTACGAGCAGTACTTC. This gives the protein CASSPVPTYEQYF.

This clonotype was seen a handful of times. Just one base apart from a much larger clone, this may be a read error. Since the CDR3 does not end with the conserved phenylalanine or tryptophan, this likely comes from a read error. This chain uses TRBV28 with TRBJ2-7, with 11 bases lining up with TRBD2. CDR3 size: 17 residues. The germline CDR1 and CDR2 sequences are MDHEN and SYDVKM. With 3 bases clipped from V and 5 bases from J, the junction kept 12 bases outside the gene matches. CDR3 sequence reads: CASSLGSGRVYGDEQYL. The CDR3 DNA follows: TGTGCCAGCAGTTTGGGTAGCGGGAGGGTATATGGCGACGAGCAGTACCTC.

This clonotype has ten or more counts. The chain is built from TRBV11-2 and TRBJ2-7; the D gene could be TRBD1 or TRBD2 (5 bases each). Germline CDR1 SGHAT, CDR2 FQNNGV. The CDR3 is made up of 13 amino acids. V dropped 1 base and J dropped 6 bases, with 10 bases sitting between them. The CDR3 DNA reads TGTGCCAGCAGCTTAGTACTAGGGGTCGAGCAGTACTTC. Translated, it gives CASSLVLGVEQYF.

There are a few counts of this clonotype. V and J are TRBV29-1 and TRBJ1-1; tentative D call: TRBD1 (5 bases). Germline CDR1 is SQVTM and CDR2 is ANQGSEA. V was trimmed by 6 bases and J by 2 bases, leaving 13 bases between them. This CDR3 spans 13 amino acids. The CDR3 sequence is CSVGYGANTEAFF. CDR3 nucleotides: TGCAGCGTGGGTTATGGGGCCAACACTGAAGCTTTCTTT.

The table lists this clonotype with many counts. The V and J genes are TRBV7-2 and TRBJ2-7; D is perhaps TRBD1 (5 bases). Germline CDR1 is SGHTA and CDR2 is FQGNSA. V gave up 9 bases and J gave up 3 bases, with 21 bases separating them. This CDR3 is built from 15 residues. CDR3 amino acids: CASARSGKLNYEQYF. CDR3 nucleotides: TGTGCCAGTGCTAGATCAGGGAAGTTGAACTACGAGCAGTACTTC.